This T cell receptor beta chain comes out of a study of blood T cell repertoires in COVID-19 (TCRdb year 2020). Context from the whole study: Collaborator samples came from the United States, Italy and Spain and covered acute and convalescent phases of COVID-19. The prospective study material was composed of cDNA or gDNA derived from T cells, B-cell-depleted T cells, or PBMCs. Where HLA class I and class II types were available, the types were taken from metadata supplied by the sample provider, not from assay-based typing. Nearly every sample came with metadata listing a de-identified subject ID, COVID-19 status, age in years and sex. The samples were drawn from two sources: the first 160 participants of the ongoing ImmuneRACE study, and 1,254 subjects contributed by 6 global collaborators. Subjects who had been exposed to COVID-19, were actively infected with it, or had recovered from it provided the deeply sampled blood TCRbeta repertoires that made up the dataset. The repertoires were released in a freely available public database intended as a resource for research on the immune response to SARS-CoV-2.

General study outcomes and caveats: How much clinical and demographic metadata was included differed by source and by participant, and the metadata was provided uncurated.

Whole blood was collected in K2EDTA tubes by collaborating institutions according to the institutions' own protocols. For TCRbeta analysis, collaborators shipped samples in one of three forms: frozen whole blood, isolated PBMCs, or DNA extracted from either of those sample types. TCRbeta CDR3 regions were amplified from genomic DNA using the immunoSEQ Assay, a bias-controlled multiplex PCR. As for the authors' bioinformatics: The number of nucleated cells in each sample was estimated by amplification of reference gene primers within the assay. Sequence reads were collapsed and filtered to measure the absolute abundance of every unique TCRbeta CDR3 rearrangement. Productive Simpson clonality was computed per sample as the square root of Simpson's diversity index over productive rearrangements. This is the immuneACCESS table as TCRdb keeps it, with only in-frame sequences that have V and J called. A part of the clones is gone; compared with another copy, unresolved V genes explain less than half, and the rest is unexplained. The DNA gave D and trimming, while V, J and clone size come from that table. The sample profile shows around 100,000 clones; about 90% of them were found once. The ten largest clones add up to around 7.2% of the sample.

With regard to this clone: Its antigen has not been determined. Within one base of it there is no much larger clone, and no base qualities were kept.

CDR1 and CDR2 are drawn from the germline V gene (reference sequence): SEHNR, FQNEAQ. At the junction V is shortened by 7 bases and J by 8 bases; bases outside the gene matches: 11. There are 15 amino acids in the CDR3, from cysteine to phenylalanine inclusive. The sequence is cut down to CDR3 DNA, 45 bases in frame from base 1. The sample comprised peripheral blood. The sequence came from a young man in a cohort sampled during active COVID-19. The sequence is built from TRBV7-9 and TRBJ2-1; 10 bases in the junction line up with TRBD2. The CDR3 protein sequence reads: CASISRAGGVDEQFF. The nucleotides read TGTGCCAGCATCTCCAGAGCGGGGGGGGTCGATGAGCAGTTCTTC.